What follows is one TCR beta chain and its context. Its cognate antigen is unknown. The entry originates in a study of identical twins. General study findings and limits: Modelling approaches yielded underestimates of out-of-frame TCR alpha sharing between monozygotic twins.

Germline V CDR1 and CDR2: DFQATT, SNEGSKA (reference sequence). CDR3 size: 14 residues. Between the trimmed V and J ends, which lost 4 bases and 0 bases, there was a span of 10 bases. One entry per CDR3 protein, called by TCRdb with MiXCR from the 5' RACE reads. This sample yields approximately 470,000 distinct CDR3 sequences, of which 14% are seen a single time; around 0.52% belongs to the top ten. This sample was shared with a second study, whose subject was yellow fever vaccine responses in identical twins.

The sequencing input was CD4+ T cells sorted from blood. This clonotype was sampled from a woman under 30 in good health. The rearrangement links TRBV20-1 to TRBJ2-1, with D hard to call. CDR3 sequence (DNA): TGCAGTGCTAACACTCAAAACTCCTACAATGAGCAGTTCTTC. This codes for CSANTQNSYNEQFF.